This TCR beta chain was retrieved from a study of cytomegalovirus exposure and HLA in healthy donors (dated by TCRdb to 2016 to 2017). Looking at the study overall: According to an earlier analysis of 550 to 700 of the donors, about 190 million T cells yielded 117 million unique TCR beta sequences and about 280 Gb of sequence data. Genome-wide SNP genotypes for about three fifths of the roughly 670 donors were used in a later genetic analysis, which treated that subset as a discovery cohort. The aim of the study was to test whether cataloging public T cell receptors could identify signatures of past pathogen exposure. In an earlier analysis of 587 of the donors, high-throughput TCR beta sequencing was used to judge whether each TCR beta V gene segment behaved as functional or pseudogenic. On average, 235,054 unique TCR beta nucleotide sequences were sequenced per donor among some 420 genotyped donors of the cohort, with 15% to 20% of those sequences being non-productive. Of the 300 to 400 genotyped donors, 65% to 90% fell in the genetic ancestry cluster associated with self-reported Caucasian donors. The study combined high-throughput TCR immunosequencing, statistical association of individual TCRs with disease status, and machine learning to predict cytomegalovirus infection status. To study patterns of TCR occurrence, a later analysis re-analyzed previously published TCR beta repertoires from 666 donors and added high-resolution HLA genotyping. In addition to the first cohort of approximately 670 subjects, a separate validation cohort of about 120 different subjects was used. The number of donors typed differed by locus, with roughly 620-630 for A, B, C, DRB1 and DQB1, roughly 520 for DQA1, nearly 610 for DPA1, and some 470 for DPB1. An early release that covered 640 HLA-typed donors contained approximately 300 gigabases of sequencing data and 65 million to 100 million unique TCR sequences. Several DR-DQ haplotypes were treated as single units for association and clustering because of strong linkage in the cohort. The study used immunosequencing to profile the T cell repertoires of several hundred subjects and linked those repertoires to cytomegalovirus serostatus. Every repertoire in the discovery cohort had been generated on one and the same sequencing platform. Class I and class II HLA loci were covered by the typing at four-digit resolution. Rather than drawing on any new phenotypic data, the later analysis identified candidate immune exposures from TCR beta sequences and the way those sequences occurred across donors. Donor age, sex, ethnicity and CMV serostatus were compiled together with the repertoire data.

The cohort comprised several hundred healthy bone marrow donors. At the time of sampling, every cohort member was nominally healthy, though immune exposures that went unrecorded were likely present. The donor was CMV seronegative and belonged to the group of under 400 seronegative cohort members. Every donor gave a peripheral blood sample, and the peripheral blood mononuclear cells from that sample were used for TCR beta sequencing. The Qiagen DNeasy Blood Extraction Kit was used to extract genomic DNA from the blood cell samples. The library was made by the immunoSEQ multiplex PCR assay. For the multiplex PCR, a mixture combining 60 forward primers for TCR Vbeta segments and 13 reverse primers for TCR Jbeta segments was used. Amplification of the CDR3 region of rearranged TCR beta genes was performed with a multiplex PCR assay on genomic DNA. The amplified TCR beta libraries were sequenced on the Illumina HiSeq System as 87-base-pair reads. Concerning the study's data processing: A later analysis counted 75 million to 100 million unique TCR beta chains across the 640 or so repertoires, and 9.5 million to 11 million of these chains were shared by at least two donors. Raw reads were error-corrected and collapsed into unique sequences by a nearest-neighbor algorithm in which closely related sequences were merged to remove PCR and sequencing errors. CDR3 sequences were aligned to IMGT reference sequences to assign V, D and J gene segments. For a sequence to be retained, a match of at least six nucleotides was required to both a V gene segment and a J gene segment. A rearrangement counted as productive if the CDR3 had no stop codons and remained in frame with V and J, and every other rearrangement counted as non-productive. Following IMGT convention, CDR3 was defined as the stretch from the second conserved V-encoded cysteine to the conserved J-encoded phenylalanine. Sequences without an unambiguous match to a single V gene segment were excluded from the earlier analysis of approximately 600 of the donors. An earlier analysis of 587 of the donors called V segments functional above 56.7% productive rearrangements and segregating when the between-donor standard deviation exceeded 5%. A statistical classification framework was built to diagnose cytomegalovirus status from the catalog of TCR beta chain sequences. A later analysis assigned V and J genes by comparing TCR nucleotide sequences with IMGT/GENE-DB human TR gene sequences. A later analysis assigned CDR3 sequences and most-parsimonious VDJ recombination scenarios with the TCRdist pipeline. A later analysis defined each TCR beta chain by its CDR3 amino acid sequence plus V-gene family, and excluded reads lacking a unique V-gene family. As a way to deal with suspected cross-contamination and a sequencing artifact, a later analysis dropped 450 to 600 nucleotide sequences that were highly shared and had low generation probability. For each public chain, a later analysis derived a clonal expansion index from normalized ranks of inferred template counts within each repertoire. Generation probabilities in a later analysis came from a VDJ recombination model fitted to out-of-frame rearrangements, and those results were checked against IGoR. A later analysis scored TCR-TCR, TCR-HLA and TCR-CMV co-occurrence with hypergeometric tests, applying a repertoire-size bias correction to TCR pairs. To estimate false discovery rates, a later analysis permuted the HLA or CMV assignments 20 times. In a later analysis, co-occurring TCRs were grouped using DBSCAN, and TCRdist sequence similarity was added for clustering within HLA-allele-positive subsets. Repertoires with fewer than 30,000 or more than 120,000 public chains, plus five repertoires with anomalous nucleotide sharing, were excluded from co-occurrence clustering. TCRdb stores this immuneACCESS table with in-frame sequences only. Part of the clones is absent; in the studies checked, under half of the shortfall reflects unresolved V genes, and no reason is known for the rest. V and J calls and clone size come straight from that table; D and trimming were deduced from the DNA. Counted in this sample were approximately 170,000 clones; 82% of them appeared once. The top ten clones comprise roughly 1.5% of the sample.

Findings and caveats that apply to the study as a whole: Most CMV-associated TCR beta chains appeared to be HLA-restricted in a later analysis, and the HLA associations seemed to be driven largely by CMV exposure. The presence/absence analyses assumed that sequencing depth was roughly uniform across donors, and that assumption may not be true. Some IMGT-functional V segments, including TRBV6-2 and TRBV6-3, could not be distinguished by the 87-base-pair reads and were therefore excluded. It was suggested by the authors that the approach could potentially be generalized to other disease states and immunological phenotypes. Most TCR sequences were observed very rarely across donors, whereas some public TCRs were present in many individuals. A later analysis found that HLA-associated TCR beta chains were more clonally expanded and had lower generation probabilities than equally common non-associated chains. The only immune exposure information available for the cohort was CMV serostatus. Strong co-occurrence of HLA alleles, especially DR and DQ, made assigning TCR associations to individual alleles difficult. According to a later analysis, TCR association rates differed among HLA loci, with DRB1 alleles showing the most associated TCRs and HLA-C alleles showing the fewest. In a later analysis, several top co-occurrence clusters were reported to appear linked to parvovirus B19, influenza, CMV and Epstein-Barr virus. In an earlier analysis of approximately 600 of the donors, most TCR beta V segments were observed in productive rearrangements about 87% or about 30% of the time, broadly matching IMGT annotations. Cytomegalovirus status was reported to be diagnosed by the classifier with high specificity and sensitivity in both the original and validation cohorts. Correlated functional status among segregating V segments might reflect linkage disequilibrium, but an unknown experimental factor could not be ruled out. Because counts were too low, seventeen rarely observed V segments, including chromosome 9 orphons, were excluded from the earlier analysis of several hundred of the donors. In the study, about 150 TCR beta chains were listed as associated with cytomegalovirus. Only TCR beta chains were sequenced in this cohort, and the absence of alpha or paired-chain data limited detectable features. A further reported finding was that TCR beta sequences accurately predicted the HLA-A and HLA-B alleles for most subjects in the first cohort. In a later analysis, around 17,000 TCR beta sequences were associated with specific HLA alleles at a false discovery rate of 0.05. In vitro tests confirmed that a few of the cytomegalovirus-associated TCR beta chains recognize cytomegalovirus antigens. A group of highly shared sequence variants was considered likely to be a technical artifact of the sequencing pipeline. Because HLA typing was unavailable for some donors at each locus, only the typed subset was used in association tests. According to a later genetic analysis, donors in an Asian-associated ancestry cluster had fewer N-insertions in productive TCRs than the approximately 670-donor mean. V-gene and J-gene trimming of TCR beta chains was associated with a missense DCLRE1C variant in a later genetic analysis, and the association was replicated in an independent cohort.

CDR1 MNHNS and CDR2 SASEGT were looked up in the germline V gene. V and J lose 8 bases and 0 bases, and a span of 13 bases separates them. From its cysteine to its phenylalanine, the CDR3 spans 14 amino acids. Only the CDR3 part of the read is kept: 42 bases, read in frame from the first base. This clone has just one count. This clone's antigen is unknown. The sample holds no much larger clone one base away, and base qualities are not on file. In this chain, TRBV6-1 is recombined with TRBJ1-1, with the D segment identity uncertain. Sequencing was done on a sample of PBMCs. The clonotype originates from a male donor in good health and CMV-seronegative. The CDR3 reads CASVVRVMNTEAFF. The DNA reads TGTGCCAGCGTCGTGCGAGTCATGAACACTGAAGCTTTCTTT.